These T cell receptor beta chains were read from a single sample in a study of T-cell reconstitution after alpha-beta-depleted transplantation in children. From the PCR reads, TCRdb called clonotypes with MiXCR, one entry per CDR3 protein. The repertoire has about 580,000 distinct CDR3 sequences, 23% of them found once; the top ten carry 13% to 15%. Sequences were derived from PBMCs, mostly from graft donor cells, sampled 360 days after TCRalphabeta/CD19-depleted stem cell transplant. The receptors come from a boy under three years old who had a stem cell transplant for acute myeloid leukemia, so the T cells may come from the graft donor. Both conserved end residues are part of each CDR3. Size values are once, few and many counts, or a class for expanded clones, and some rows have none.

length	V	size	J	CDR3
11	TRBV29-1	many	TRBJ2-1	CSVGGLAEQFF
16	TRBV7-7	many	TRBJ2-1	CASSLEPGGAGNEQFF
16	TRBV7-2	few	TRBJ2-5	CASSTVRTGVEETQYF
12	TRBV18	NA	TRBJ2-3	CASSRIEDTQYF
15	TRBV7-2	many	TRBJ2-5	CASSLRSDLGETQYF
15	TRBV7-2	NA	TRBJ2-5	CASSLTFAGVKTQYF
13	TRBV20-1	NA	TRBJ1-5	CSAIRGGEQAQHF
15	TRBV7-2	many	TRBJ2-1	CASSLRLAGPNEQFF
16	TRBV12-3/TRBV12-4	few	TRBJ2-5	CASSSRLSGYQETQYF
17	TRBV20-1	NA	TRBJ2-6	CSAIRRQGHSGANVLTF
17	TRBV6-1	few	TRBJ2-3	CASRPRTSGGVTDTQYF
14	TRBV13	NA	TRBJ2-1	CASSSTGLDNEQFF
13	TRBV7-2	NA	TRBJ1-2	CASSLERFYGYTF
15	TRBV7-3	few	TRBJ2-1	CASSLSAGANNEQFF
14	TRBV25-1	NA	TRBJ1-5	CASSRTGNNQPQHF
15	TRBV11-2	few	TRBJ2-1	CASSTGQGGYNEQFF
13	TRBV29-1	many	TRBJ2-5	CSGRDRVQETQYF
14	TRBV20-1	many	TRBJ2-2	CSARPGQGTGELFF
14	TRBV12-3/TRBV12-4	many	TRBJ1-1	CASSPQTVSTEAFF
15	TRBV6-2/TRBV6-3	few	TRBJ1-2	CASRPYAGTPYGYTF
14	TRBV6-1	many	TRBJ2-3	CASSERLGLNTQYF
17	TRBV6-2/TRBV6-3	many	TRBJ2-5	CASSSLVRGLGQETQYF
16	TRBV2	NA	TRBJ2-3	CASSPAGVWITDTQYF
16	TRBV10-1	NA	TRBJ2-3	CASSDERGPPLGTQYF
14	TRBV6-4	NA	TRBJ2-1	CASSEASSYNEQFF
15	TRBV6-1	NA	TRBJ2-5	CASSPDRVEQETQYF
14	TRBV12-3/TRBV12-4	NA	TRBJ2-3	CASSLEIFRDTQYF
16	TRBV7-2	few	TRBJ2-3	CASSLPRRALWDTQYF